Included here is one TCR beta chain sequence, with context. These data are taken from a study of blood T cell repertoires in COVID-19. In the study overall: Acute and convalescent COVID-19 samples came from the United States, Italy and Spain. PBMCs, B-cell-depleted T cells, or T cells were the source of the cDNA or gDNA that made up the material.

Authors' analysis steps: Amplification of reference gene primers provided the estimated nucleated cell counts. The table came from immunoSEQ multiplex PCR; TCRdb's copy has only in-frame clones and leaves some out. The DNA gave D and trimming, while V, J and clone size come from that table. The sample carries fewer than 500,000 clones, over 65% recorded once. From germline, CDR1 is SGHRS and CDR2 YFSETQ. The V and J ends lost 0 bases and 0 bases, in that order; junction bases with no gene match: 5. CDR3 length: 16 amino acids. The rearrangement uses TRBV5-1 and TRBJ2-7; 8 bases align to TRBD2. This receptor was identified in a human donor with acute or convalescent COVID-19. The donor label of this sample is uncertain. The sample consisted of peripheral blood. The CDR3 nucleotides are TGCGCCAGCAGCTTGGTAGGGGGACTAGGCTCCTACGAGCAGTACTTC. This encodes CASSLVGGLGSYEQYF.